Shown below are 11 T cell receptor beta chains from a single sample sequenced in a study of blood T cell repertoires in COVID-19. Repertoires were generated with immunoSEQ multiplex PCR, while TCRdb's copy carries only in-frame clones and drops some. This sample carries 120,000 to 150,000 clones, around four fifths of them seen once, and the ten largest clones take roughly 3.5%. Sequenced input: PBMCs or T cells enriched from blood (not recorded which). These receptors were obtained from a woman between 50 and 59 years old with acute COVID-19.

The CDR3 here is CASSLWVAEQFF. The DNA for the CDR3 is TGTGCCAGCAGCCTCTGGGTAGCTGAGCAGTTCTTC. The rearrangement joins TRBV7-9 to TRBJ2-1; D not certain. CDR1 is SEHNR and CDR2 is FQNEAQ in the germline V gene (reference sequence). The CDR3 covers 12 residues. V lost 5 bases, J lost 9 bases, and 11 bases lay in between.

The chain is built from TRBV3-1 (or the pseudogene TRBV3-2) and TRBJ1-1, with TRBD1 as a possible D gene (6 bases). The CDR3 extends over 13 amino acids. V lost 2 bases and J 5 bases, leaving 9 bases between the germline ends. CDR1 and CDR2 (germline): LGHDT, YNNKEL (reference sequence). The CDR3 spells CASSQLRGTEAFF. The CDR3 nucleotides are TGTGCCAGCAGCCAACTTAGGGGGACTGAAGCTTTCTTT.

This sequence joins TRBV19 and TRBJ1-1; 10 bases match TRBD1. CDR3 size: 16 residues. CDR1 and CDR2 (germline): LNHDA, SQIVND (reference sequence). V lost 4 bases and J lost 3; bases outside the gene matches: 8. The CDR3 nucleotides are TGTGCCAGTAGTAGCCAGACAGGGGGCGCCGACACTGAAGCTTTCTTT. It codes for CASSSQTGGADTEAFF.

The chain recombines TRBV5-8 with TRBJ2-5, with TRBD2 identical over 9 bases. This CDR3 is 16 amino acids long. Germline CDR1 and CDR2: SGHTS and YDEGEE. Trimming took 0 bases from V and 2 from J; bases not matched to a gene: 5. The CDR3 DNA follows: TGTGCCAGCAGCTTGGGAGCGGGAGGTTTACAAGAGACCCAGTACTTC. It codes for CASSLGAGGLQETQYF.

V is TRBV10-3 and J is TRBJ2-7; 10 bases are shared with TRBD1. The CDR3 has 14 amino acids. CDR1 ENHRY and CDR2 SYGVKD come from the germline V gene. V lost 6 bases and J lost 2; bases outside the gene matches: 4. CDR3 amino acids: CAIRPGQGPYEQYF. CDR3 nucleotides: TGTGCCATCAGGCCGGGACAGGGGCCCTACGAGCAGTACTTC.

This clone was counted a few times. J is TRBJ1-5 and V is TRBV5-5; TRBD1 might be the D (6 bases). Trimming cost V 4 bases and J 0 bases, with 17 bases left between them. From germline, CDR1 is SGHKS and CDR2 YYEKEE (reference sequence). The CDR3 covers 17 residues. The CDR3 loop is CASSGSTGSYSNQPQHF. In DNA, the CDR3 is TGTGCCAGCAGCGGGTCGACAGGCTCGTATAGCAATCAGCCCCAGCATTTT.

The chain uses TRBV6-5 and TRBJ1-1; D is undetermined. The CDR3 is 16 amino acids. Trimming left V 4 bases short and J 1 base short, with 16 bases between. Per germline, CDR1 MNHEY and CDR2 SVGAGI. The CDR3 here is CASSSATGSQNTEAFF. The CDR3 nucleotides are TGTGCCAGCAGTTCTGCGACGGGTTCACAGAACACTGAAGCTTTCTTT.

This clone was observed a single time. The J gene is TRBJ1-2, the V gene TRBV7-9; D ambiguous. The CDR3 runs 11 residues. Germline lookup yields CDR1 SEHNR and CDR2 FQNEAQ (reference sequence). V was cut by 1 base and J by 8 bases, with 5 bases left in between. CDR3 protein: CASSLGRGYTF. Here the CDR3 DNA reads TGTGCCAGCAGCTTAGGGCGGGGCTACACCTTC.

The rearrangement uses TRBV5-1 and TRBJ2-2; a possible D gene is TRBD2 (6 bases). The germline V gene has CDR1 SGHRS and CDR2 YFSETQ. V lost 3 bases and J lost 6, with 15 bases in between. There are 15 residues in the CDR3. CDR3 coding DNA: TGCGCCAGCAGCTACCCCCGGGAGTCGGCCGGGGAGCTGTTTTTT. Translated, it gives CASSYPRESAGELFF.

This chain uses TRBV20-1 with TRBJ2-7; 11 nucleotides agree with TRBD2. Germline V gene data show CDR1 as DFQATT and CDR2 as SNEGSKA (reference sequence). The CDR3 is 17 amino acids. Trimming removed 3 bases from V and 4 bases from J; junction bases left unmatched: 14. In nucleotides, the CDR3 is TGCAGTGCTAGTCGGTTAGCGGGAGGGCCCCTCCCATACGAGCAGTACTTC. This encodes CSASRLAGGPLPYEQYF.

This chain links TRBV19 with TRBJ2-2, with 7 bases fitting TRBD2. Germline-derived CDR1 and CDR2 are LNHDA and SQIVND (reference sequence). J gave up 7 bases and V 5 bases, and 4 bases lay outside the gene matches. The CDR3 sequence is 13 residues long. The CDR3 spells CASSSGEGGELFF. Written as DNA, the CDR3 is TGTGCCAGTAGTTCGGGGGAGGGCGGGGAGCTGTTTTTT.